Following are 10 T cell receptor beta chains from one sample sequenced in a study of naive and memory T cell subsets. Their specific antigens are unknown. Two oligonucleotides, mixed equimolar, formed the beta constant-region primer covering TRBC1 and TRBC2. The ligated cDNA underwent four PCR rounds using SP2 and nested alpha and beta constant-region primers. Using its own MiXCR run on the UMI-ligation and nested PCR reads, TCRdb lists one record per CDR3 protein. The sample lists around 93,000 distinct CDR3 sequences; 11% were seen once. Overall study results and limits: Possibly reflecting memory cells re-expressing CD45RA, a few larger clonotypes occurred in naive repertoires, especially CD8.

Material for sequencing was naive CD4+ T cells from blood. The receptors derive from a human donor in good health.

The sample holds many counts of this clonotype. This chain connects TRBV2 to TRBJ2-7; the match to TRBD2 covers 7 bases. The V gene's germline CDR1 is SNHLY and CDR2 FYNNEI. CDR3 length: 15 residues. J was trimmed by 0 bases and V by 2 bases; bases with no gene match: 4. CDR3 sequence reads: CASSESGGSSYEQYF. In DNA, the CDR3 is TGTGCCAGCAGTGAATCGGGGGGAAGCTCCTACGAGCAGTACTTC.

The V and J genes are TRBV19 and TRBJ2-1; 8 positions agree with TRBD2. The ends lost 8 bases at V and 3 bases at J; junction bases unmatched: 24. The germline CDR1 and CDR2 sequences are LNHDA and SQIVND (reference sequence). The CDR3 runs 20 residues. Written as DNA, the CDR3 is TGTGCCAGTGGGAGTGTCGGCCTAGGGAGGGGACTAGGAAACTACAATGAGCAGTTCTTC. Translating gives CASGSVGLGRGLGNYNEQFF.

V gene TRBV12-3 or TRBV12-4 combines with J gene TRBJ1-5, with D uncertain. This CDR3 is built from 15 residues. Trimming cost V 6 bases and J 7 bases, with 19 bases left between them. For the CDR3, the DNA is TGTGCCAGCAGGGCTACCGAGGGTGTCGGGCAGCCCCAGCATTTT. This encodes CASRATEGVGQPQHF.

This clonotype was recorded a few times. The rearrangement joins TRBV5-1 to TRBJ2-2; 8 bases agree with TRBD2. V was pared by 6 bases and J by 7 bases, with 11 bases of the junction left unmatched. CDR3 length: 15 amino acids. The germline V gene has CDR1 SGHRS and CDR2 YFSETQ. CDR3: CASILRAGDGGELFF. The CDR3 DNA is TGCGCCAGCATTTTACGAGCGGGAGACGGCGGGGAGCTGTTTTTT.

There are a few counts of this clonotype. The chain is built from TRBV29-1 and TRBJ1-1, with D unresolved. Trimming pared 7 bases from V and 1 base from J, leaving 4 bases between. The CDR3 is 10 residues long. The germline CDR1 and CDR2 sequences are SQVTM and ANQGSEA. CDR3 coding DNA: TGCAGCGCCCAGAACACTGAAGCTTTCTTT. Its protein product is CSAQNTEAFF.

This clonotype has a handful of counts. The genes are TRBV24-1 and TRBJ2-6, with a weak D call TRBD2 (5 bases). The CDR3 is 16 amino acids. Germline CDR1 is KGHDR and CDR2 is SFDVKD. V was trimmed by 4 bases and J by 9 bases, leaving 18 bases between them. CDR3 DNA sequence: TGTGCCACCAGTGAAGGTATCGGTCGGGGTTTCAACGTCCTGACTTTC. Translating it yields CATSEGIGRGFNVLTF.

At least ten counts were recorded for this clonotype. The chain couples TRBV7-3 to TRBJ2-7, with 11 bases fitting TRBD2. The ends lost 2 bases at V and 2 bases at J; junction bases unmatched: 2. The CDR3 sequence is 15 residues long. Looked up from germline, CDR1 is SGHTA and CDR2 is FQGTGA. CDR3 sequence: CASSLGTSGTYEQYF. Written as DNA, the CDR3 is TGTGCCAGCAGCTTAGGGACTAGCGGTACCTACGAGCAGTACTTC. Using reference TRBV7-3 and TRBJ2-7 for the parts outside the CDR3, the full variable domain is GAGVSQTPSNKVTEKGKYVELRCDPISGHTALYWYRQSLGQGPEFLIYFQGTGAADDSGLPNDRFFAVRPEGSVSTLKIQRTERGDSAVYLCASSLGTSGTYEQYFGPGTRLTVT.

The genes are TRBV9 and TRBJ2-7; 7 nucleotides line up with TRBD1. Germline V gene lookup returns CDR1 SGDLS and CDR2 YYNGEE. V was clipped by 4 bases and J by 8 bases; unmatched bases: 12. The CDR3 sequence is 14 residues long. CDR3 DNA: TGTGCCAGCAGCCCCGGGACAGTGGAGTTGAAGCAGTACTTC. It yields the protein CASSPGTVELKQYF.

This clonotype was recorded many times. This chain connects TRBV12-3 or TRBV12-4 to TRBJ2-3; D uncertain. Trimming pared 5 bases from V and 1 base from J, leaving 10 bases between. The CDR3 extends over 14 amino acids. Here the CDR3 reads CASSPLPGTDTQYF. The CDR3 DNA is TGTGCCAGCAGTCCGCTCCCGGGCACAGATACGCAGTATTTT.

The CDR3 DNA is TGTGCCAGCAGTGTTGGCAGCAACTATGGCTACACCTTC. Protein product: CASSVGSNYGYTF. The rearrangement uses TRBV6-1 and TRBJ1-2; D is undetermined. V was cut by 4 bases and J by 2 bases, with 8 bases left in between. Germline V gene sequence: CDR1 MNHNS, CDR2 SASEGT. This CDR3 comprises 13 residues.